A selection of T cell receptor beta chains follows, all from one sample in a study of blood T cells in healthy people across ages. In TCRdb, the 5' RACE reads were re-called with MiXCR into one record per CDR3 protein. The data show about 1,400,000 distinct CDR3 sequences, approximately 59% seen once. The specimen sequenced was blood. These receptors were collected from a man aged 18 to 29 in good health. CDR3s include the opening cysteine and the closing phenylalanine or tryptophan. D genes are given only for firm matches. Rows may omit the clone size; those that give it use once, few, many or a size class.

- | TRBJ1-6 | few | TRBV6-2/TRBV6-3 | TGTGCCAGCAGTTACTCGACGGGGAATTATAATTCACCCCTCCACTTT | CASSYSTGNYNSPLHF
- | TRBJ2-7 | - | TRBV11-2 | TGTGCCACCACAGTGTGGGGTTTAAGGAATCGGGTCTACGAGCAGTACTTC | CATTVWGLRNRVYEQYF
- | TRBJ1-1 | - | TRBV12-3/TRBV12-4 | TGTGCCAGCAGGCGACAGAGGACCACTGAAGCTTTCTTT | CASRRQRTTEAFF
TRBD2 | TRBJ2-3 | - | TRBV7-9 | TGTGCCAGCAGGCACCCCGGGACTAGGGACACAGATACGCAGTATTTT | CASRHPGTRDTDTQYF
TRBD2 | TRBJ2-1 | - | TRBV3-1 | TGTGCCAGCAGCCTCCTTAGCGGGAGGGTAGATGAGCAGTTCTTC | CASSLLSGRVDEQFF
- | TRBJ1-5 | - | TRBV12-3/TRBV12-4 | TGTGCCAGCACCCCCACAGGGTTTAATCGCAATCAGCCCCAGCATTTT | CASTPTGFNRNQPQHF
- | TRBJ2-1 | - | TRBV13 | TGTGCCAGCAGCGTCCGGACAACCTACAATGAGCAGTTCTTC | CASSVRTTYNEQFF
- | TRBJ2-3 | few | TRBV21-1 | TGTGCCAGCAGCACAAAGTCCCCATCGGCCCCTAGCACAGATACGCAGTATTTT | CASSTKSPSAPSTDTQYF
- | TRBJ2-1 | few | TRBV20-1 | TGCAGTGCTAAAAGGGTCAGTGAGCAGTTCTTC | CSAKRVSEQFF
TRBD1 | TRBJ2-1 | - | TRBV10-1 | TGCGCCAGCAGTCGAGAGACAGGGAATAATGAGCAGTTCTTC | CASSRETGNNEQFF
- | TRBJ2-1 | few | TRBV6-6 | TGTGCCAGCAGCATAGACGGAAATGAGCAGTTCTTC | CASSIDGNEQFF
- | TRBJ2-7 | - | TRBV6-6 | TGTGCCAGCAGTCACAGAGCTGACGAGCAGTACTTC | CASSHRADEQYF
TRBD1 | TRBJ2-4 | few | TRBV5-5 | TGTGCCAGCAGCATTACAGGGGGCGAGGGCAAAAACATTCAGTACTTC | CASSITGGEGKNIQYF
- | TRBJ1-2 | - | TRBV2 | TGTGCCAGCAGTAATGGACAGCTAGAAAATGGCTACACCTTC | CASSNGQLENGYTF
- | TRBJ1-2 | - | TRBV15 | TGTGCCACCAGCAGTGAGACCCCGGATAGGCCTCATGGCTACACCTTC | CATSSETPDRPHGYTF
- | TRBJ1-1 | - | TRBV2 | TGTGCCAGCGACGGGAAATGGGCTACGGGCACTGAAGCTTTCTTT | CASDGKWATGTEAFF
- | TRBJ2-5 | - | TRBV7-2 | TGTGCCAGCAGCTCAAGGGCCTTCTCGCAGCAGTACTTC | CASSSRAFSQQYF
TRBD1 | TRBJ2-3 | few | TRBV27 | TGTGCCAGCAGTTTATCCGGACAGGGAGTGCAGTATTTT | CASSLSGQGVQYF
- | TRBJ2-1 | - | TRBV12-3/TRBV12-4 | TGTGCCAGCATGATGTACAATGAGCAGTTCTTC | CASMMYNEQFF
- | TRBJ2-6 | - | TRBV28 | TGTGCCAGCAGTCCACTCGTCAGCAGCTCTGGGGCCAACGTCCTGACTTTC | CASSPLVSSSGANVLTF
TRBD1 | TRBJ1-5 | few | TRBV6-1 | TGTGCCAGCAGTGGGGGACAGCAGCGTCTTAGCAATCAGCCCCAGCATTTT | CASSGGQQRLSNQPQHF
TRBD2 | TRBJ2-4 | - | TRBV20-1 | TGCAGTGCTAGAGATCCTTTGTCTAGCGGACTAGCCAAAAACATTCAGTACTTC | CSARDPLSSGLAKNIQYF
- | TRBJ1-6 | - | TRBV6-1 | TGTGCCAGCAGACGGGGAGGGGTTGACTCACCCCTCCACTTT | CASRRGGVDSPLHF
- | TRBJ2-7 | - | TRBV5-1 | TGCGCCAGCAGCTTCCCGGACGGAACCTACGAGCAGTACTTC | CASSFPDGTYEQYF
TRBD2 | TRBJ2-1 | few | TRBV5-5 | TGTGCCAGCAGCTGGACTAGCGGGAGACTAGATGAGCAGTTCTTC | CASSWTSGRLDEQFF
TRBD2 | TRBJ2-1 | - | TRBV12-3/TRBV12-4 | TGTGCCAGCAGCCAACTAGCGGGAGTCCATGAGCAGTTCTTC | CASSQLAGVHEQFF
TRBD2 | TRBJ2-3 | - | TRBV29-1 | TGCAGCGTTAGCGGGAGGGCCTCAGATACGCAGTATTTT | CSVSGRASDTQYF
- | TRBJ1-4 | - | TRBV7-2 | TGTGCCAGCAGCGTAAATGGCTGGCGGGAAAAACTGTTTTTT | CASSVNGWREKLFF
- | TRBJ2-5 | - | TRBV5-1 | TGCGCCAGCAGCGGGCCTCCGGGTTTGGAGGAGACCCAGTACTTC | CASSGPPGLEETQYF